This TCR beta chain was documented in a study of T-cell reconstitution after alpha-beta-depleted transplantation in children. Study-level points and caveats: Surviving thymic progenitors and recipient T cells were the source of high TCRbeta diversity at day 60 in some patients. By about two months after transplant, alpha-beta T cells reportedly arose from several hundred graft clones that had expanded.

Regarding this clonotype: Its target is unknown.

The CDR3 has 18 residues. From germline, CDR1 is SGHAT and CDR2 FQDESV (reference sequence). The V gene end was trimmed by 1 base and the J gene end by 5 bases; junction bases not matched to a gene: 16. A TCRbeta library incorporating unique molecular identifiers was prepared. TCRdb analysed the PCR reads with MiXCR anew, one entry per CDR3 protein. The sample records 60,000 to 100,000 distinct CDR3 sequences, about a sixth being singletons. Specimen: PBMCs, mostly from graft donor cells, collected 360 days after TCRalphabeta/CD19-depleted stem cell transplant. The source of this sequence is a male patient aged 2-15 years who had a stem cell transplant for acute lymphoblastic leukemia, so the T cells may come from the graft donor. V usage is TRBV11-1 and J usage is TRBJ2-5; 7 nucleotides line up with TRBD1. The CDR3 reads CASSLGLFLTGAQETQYF. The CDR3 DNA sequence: TGTGCCAGCAGCTTAGGACTCTTCCTTACAGGGGCCCAGGAGACCCAGTACTTC. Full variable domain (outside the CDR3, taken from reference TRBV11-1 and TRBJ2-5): EAEVAQSPRYKITEKSQAVAFWCDPISGHATLYWYRQILGQGPELLVQFQDESVVDDSQLPKDRFSAERLKGVDSTLKIQPAELGDSAMYLCASSLGLFLTGAQETQYFGPGTRLLVL.